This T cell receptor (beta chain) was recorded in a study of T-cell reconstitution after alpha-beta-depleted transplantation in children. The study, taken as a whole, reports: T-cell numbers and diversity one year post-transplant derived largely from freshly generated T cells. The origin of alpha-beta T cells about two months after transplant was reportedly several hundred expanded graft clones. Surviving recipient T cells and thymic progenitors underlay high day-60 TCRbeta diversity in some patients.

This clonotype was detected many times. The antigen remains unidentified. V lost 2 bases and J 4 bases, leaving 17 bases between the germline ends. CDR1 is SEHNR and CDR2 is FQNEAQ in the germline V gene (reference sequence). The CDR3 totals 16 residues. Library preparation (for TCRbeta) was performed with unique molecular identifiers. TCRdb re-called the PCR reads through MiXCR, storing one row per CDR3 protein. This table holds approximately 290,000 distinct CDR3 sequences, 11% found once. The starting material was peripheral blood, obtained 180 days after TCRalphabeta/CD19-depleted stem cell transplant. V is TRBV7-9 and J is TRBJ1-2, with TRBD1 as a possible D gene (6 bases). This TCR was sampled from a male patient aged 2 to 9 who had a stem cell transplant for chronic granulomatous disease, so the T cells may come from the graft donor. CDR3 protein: CASSLRRGEGGYGYTF. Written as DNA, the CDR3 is TGTGCCAGCAGCTTACGACGGGGTGAAGGGGGCTATGGCTACACCTTC.